Shown below are 11 T cell receptor beta chains from a single sample sequenced in a study of T cells in women clearing cervical HPV infection. Clones were sequenced by immunoSEQ multiplex PCR, and TCRdb holds only the in-frame ones, with some missing. The sample's table shows over 15,000 clones. The sequenced sample was blood buffy coat. Receptors originate from a woman aged 18 to 75 with a cervical HPV16 infection that either progressed to CIN3+ or cleared (not recorded which).

On this clone: The read ends 3 residues before the CDR3 terminus; that terminus is restored from the germline J gene. The rearrangement joins TRBV5-4 to TRBJ2-1, with 8 bases matching TRBD2. The CDR3 is 15 amino acids. With 2 bases clipped from V and 0 bases from J, the junction kept 1 base outside the gene matches. CDR1 and CDR2 from the germline V gene are SGHNT and YYREEE (reference sequence). The CDR3 region is CASSFTSGSYNEQFF. Incomplete CDR3 DNA: TGTGCCAGCAGCTTTACTAGCGGCTCCTACAATGAG.

Details on this clone: Coverage ceases 3 residues before the CDR3 finishes, and the germline J gene fills in the end. This chain links TRBV5-1 with TRBJ2-5; 11 nucleotides agree with TRBD1. CDR1 is SGHRS, CDR2 YFSETQ, per germline. The CDR3 is 15 amino acids. V trimming: 2 bases; J trimming: 4 bases; junction bases outside the gene matches: 4. This CDR3 reads CASSFLGQGGETQYF. Partial CDR3 DNA: TGCGCCAGCAGCTTCCTGGGACAGGGGGGAGAGACC.

On this clone itself: The read gets to within 3 residues of the CDR3 end, and the germline J gene fills in the rest. V and J are TRBV18 and TRBJ2-5; D is possibly TRBD1 (5 bases). Germline V gene sequence: CDR1 KGHSH, CDR2 LQKENI. This CDR3 is built from 16 residues. V dropped 4 bases and J dropped 3 bases, with 18 bases sitting between them. The sequenced part of the CDR3 DNA is TGTGCCAGCTCACTAGGGGCGGTTTCTGAAGAAGAGACC. Amino acids: CASSLGAVSEEET. The entire CDR3 protein is CASSLGAVSEEETQYF.

In regard to this clone: The read gets to within 3 residues of the CDR3 end, and the germline J gene fills in the rest. V usage is TRBV28 and J usage is TRBJ2-3; D unresolved. CDR1 is MDHEN and CDR2 is SYDVKM in the germline V gene. This CDR3 comprises 11 residues. The CDR3 region is CASSYQETQYF. CDR3 DNA, as far as it was read: TGTGCCAGCAGCTACCAAGAGACG.

With respect to this clone: The CDR3 is cut off 3 residues early in the read; its end comes from the germline J gene. This chain connects TRBV5-1 to TRBJ2-1, with 14 bases matching TRBD2. The CDR3 has 16 residues. The V gene end was trimmed by 2 bases and the J gene end by 8 bases; junction bases not matched to a gene: 6. Germline V gene data show CDR1 as SGHRS and CDR2 as YFSETQ. Incomplete CDR3 DNA: TGCGCCAGCAGCTTTTTCCCGGGACTAGCGGGAGATGAG. This sequence encodes CASSFFPGLAGDE. The entire CDR3 sequence reads CASSFFPGLAGDEQFF.

As concerns this clone: Coverage ceases 3 residues before the CDR3 finishes, and the germline J gene fills in the end. The J gene is TRBJ1-1, the V gene TRBV29-1; 8 nucleotides match TRBD1. Germline V gene data show CDR1 as SQVTM and CDR2 as ANQGSEA. The length of the CDR3 is 14 residues. The J segment lost 5 bases and the V segment lost 7 bases, leaving 12 bases of the junction unmatched. This CDR3 is CSARPGGWRTEAFF. The DNA read from the CDR3 is TGCAGCGCAAGACCAGGGGGCTGGAGGACTGAA.

Regarding this clone: The read falls 3 residues short of the CDR3 end, and the missing part is taken from the germline J gene. This rearrangement joins TRBV20-1 to TRBJ2-7; D is perhaps TRBD1 (5 bases). V was clipped by 2 bases and J by 0 bases, with 5 bases between them. CDR1 is DFQATT, CDR2 SNEGSKA, per germline (reference sequence). This CDR3 is 12 amino acids long. CDR3 loop: CSARQGSYEQYF. The part of the CDR3 DNA that was read is TGCAGTGCTAGACAGGGCTCCTACGAG.

A word on this clone: With the read ending 3 residues before the CDR3 end, the germline J gene is used to fill in that end. The V gene is TRBV7-3, the J gene TRBJ2-3, with 8 nucleotides matching TRBD2. The germline V gene has CDR1 SGHTA and CDR2 FQGTGA. This CDR3 comprises 15 residues. CDR3 in amino acids: CASSPTGLEKETQYF. The part of the CDR3 DNA that was read is TGTGCCAGCAGCCCTACGGGACTAGAGAAAGAGACG.

To note about this clone: The read is 3 residues too short to cover the CDR3 end, so that end is filled in from the germline J gene. This chain links TRBV5-1 with TRBJ1-3; 7 bases agree with TRBD1. The CDR3 contains 14 residues. V trimming: 4 bases; J trimming: 2 bases; junction bases outside the gene matches: 3. Germline V gene lookup returns CDR1 SGHRS and CDR2 YFSETQ. The sequenced part of the CDR3 DNA is TGCGCCAGCAGCCTGGGACAGACTGGAAACACC. It specifies CASSLGQTGNT. The entire CDR3 is CASSLGQTGNTIYF.

As concerns this clone: From the germline J gene comes the end of the CDR3, since the read stops 3 residues before it. The chain combines TRBV11-3 with TRBJ2-3; D is possibly TRBD1 (5 bases). V lost 1 base, J lost 3 bases, and 11 bases lay in between. This CDR3 region has 15 residues. Germline V gene lookup returns CDR1 SGHNT and CDR2 YENEEA. CDR3 bases read: TGTGCCAGCAGCTTAGGTTTGGGGCGGACAGATACG. Encoded protein: CASSLGLGRTDT. The complete CDR3 protein is CASSLGLGRTDTQYF.

As regards this clone: The read ends 3 residues shy of where the CDR3 ends; the end is completed using the germline J gene. The rearrangement links TRBV7-9 to TRBJ2-7; D is perhaps TRBD2 (6 bases). Trimming left V 0 bases short and J 6 bases short, with 6 bases between. The CDR3 sequence is 12 residues long. Germline V lookup: CDR1 SEHNR, CDR2 FQNEAQ (reference sequence). The sequenced CDR3 bases are TGTGCCAGCAGCTTAGCGGAGGGCGAG. Protein: CASSLAEGE. The full CDR3 reads CASSLAEGEQYF.